This T cell receptor (beta chain) comes out of a study of blood T cell repertoires in COVID-19. Across the study: Some COVID-19 samples were acute and others convalescent; all came from the United States, Italy and Spain. PBMCs, B-cell-depleted T cells, or T cells were the source of the cDNA or gDNA that made up the material.

Germline V lookup: CDR1 SGHTA, CDR2 FQGNSA. Trimming took 0 bases from V and 6 from J, leaving 12 bases between them. This CDR3 contains 15 residues. In the source study's methods: It was from reference gene primer amplification that nucleated cell counts were estimated. Repertoires were generated with immunoSEQ multiplex PCR, while TCRdb's copy carries only in-frame clones and drops some. Clone size and the V and J calls come from that table; the DNA yielded D and trimming. The sample holds approximately 260,000 clones, over 70% seen once. The TCR was taken from a human donor in a cohort sampled during active COVID-19. The V call is TRBV7-2, the J call TRBJ2-1, with D tentatively TRBD1 (6 bases). Sequences were obtained from peripheral blood. CDR3 coding DNA: TGTGCCAGCAGCTTAGCAGGGGGTCGTGGCAATGAGCAGTTCTTC. Translating it yields CASSLAGGRGNEQFF. Together with reference TRBV7-2 and TRBJ2-1, the CDR3 gives the full variable domain: GAGVSQSPSNKVTEKGKDVELRCDPISGHTALYWYRQSLGQGLEFLIYFQGNSAPDKSGLPSDRFSAERTGGSVSTLTIQRTQQEDSAVYLCASSLAGGRGNEQFFGPGTRLTVL.